The clone carrying this T cell receptor beta chain came up many times. Antigen specificity is unknown. Selection for sequencing was limited to patients who had shown CD8+CD57+ cell expansion by flow cytometry. Diagnosis of severe acquired aplastic anemia applied to all patients. Patients had undergone no therapy by the time their blood was sampled. The source of the sample is a study of CD8+CD57+ T cells in acquired aplastic anemia. Study overall: Mean yield of DNA from sorted CD4+ and CD8+ cells was approximately 3 ug. General study points: Overlapping CD8+ CDR3 repertoires of patients and controls contained around 30 shared sequences.

CDR3 and TCR beta VDJ profiling relied on a genomic DNA template. TCRdb independently ran MiXCR on the reads; one entry per CDR3 protein. The data contain around 150,000 distinct CDR3 sequences, roughly 43% of them singletons. Germline lookup yields CDR1 GTSNPN and CDR2 SVGIG (reference sequence). The V gene lost 2 bases and the J gene lost 2 bases, with 16 bases spanning the gap. CDR3 size: 15 residues. The receptor was derived from a human donor with aplastic anemia. The rearrangement links TRBV30 to TRBJ2-7; no clear D gene. Sequences were obtained from sorted CD4+, CD8+, or CD8+CD57+ T cells (not recorded which) from PBMCs. The CDR3 nucleotides are TGTGCCTGGAGTATCCCAGGCGGCCTTGCCTACGAGCAGTACTTC. Its protein product is CAWSIPGGLAYEQYF.